This T cell receptor beta chain was identified in a study of cytomegalovirus exposure and HLA in healthy donors. For the study at large: Ancestry clustering placed around 80% of some 400 genotyped donors in the Caucasian-associated cluster. Study-level findings and limits: Fewer N-insertions than the roughly 630-donor mean were reportedly shown by an Asian-associated ancestry cluster in a later analysis. A highly shared variant cluster was judged a likely technical artifact.

Remarks on this clone: Its target is not known.

With 60 Vbeta and 13 Jbeta primers, the PCR was carried out. Only in-frame clones appear in the TCRdb table, and some are missing; sequencing was by immunoSEQ multiplex PCR. Here the sample spans about 160,000 clones, 75% to 85% being singletons. J gave up 8 bases and V 1 base, and 3 bases lay outside the gene matches. Germline V gives CDR1 SEHNR, CDR2 FQNEAQ (reference sequence). The CDR3 runs 14 residues. This TCR was recovered from a woman aged 45-59 years in good health and CMV-seronegative. The chain combines TRBV7-9 with TRBJ1-2; 11 nucleotides match TRBD1. The sequenced material came from PBMCs. Here the CDR3 reads CASSLVDRGHGYTF. CDR3 sequence (DNA): TGTGCCAGCAGCTTAGTGGACAGGGGGCACGGCTACACCTTC.